This passage covers 32 T cell receptor beta chains from one sample sequenced in a study of response to subunit inactivated influenza vaccine. In TCRdb, the RT-PCR reads were re-called with MiXCR into one record per CDR3 protein. Among around 530,000 distinct CDR3 sequences listed, 12% were seen once. The source was PBMCs from blood, collected on the day of vaccination. Receptors were obtained from a man aged 50 or older who received an inactivated influenza vaccine.

The V gene is TRBV7-9, the J gene TRBJ2-2; 9 positions agree with TRBD1. J was trimmed by 6 bases and V by 3 bases; bases with no gene match: 5. Germline assignment: CDR1 SEHNR and CDR2 FQNEAQ (reference sequence). The CDR3 is 15 residues long. This CDR3 reads CASSLDRGVSGELFF. The CDR3 DNA reads as TGTGCCAGCAGCTTGGACAGGGGAGTATCCGGGGAGCTGTTTTTT.

This clonotype has a count of ten or more. The V and J genes are TRBV29-1 and TRBJ2-3, with TRBD1 matching 10 bases. V was clipped by 8 bases and J by 2 bases; unmatched bases: 7. CDR3 length: 14 amino acids. Germline assignment: CDR1 SQVTM and CDR2 ANQGSEA. The CDR3 DNA is TGCAGCTCCTCGACAGGGGGCCTCACAGATACGCAGTATTTT. This sequence encodes CSSSTGGLTDTQYF.

The chain is built from TRBV7-6 and TRBJ2-1; D not resolved. Looked up from germline, CDR1 is SGHVS and CDR2 is FNYEAQ. V lost 4 bases to trimming and J lost 10 bases, with 11 bases between them. The CDR3 has 12 amino acids. CDR3 region: CASSSGPWEQFF. The DNA for the CDR3 is TGTGCCAGCAGCTCTGGACCGTGGGAGCAGTTCTTC.

The chain carries TRBV28 and TRBJ2-2, with D maybe TRBD1 (6 bases). Germline CDR1 reads MDHEN; CDR2 reads SYDVKM. V was trimmed by 6 bases and J by 0 bases, leaving 14 bases between them. The length of the CDR3 is 16 residues. In DNA form, the CDR3 reads TGTGCCAGCAGCCTATCAGGGGTGGCGAACACCGGGGAGCTGTTTTTT. It is translated as CASSLSGVANTGELFF.

The V and J genes are TRBV6-1 and TRBJ2-1; 12 nucleotides match TRBD2. The CDR3 has 15 amino acids. CDR1 is MNHNS, CDR2 SASEGT, per germline. Trimming removed 6 bases from V and 9 bases from J; junction bases left unmatched: 9. The CDR3 DNA follows: TGTGCCAGCAGGAGACTAGCGGGAGAATTCAGTGAGCAGTTCTTC. Amino acid sequence: CASRRLAGEFSEQFF.

This chain joins TRBV5-1 and TRBJ1-4; 8 positions agree with TRBD1. Germline trimming cut 4 bases from V and 8 bases from J; bases unmatched to any gene: 7. This CDR3 is 14 amino acids long. The germline V gene has CDR1 SGHRS and CDR2 YFSETQ. Here the CDR3 reads CASSKQGENEKLFF. The CDR3 DNA reads as TGCGCCAGCAGCAAACAGGGGGAGAACGAAAAACTGTTTTTT.

J is TRBJ2-7 and V is TRBV10-3, with D possibly matching TRBD1 (5 bases). The germline CDR1 and CDR2 sequences are ENHRY and SYGVKD. This CDR3 has 13 amino acids. V was trimmed by 4 bases and J by 4 bases, leaving 11 bases between them. The CDR3 region is CAISAGSGYEQYF. CDR3 DNA: TGTGCCATCAGTGCAGGGTCTGGGTACGAGCAGTACTTC.

This clonotype turned up a few times. This rearrangement joins TRBV2 to TRBJ2-1; no clear D gene. Germline values: CDR1 SNHLY, CDR2 FYNNEI. CDR3 length: 12 amino acids. With 7 bases removed from V and 7 bases from J, the gap between germline ends came to 11 bases. The CDR3 DNA reads TGTGCCAGCACATTGGGGTCTAATGAGCAGTTCTTC. Translated: CASTLGSNEQFF.

This clonotype was observed many times. The V gene is TRBV7-9, the J gene TRBJ2-2; 8 bases line up with TRBD2. The germline CDR1 and CDR2 sequences are SEHNR and FQNEAQ (reference sequence). After removal of 10 bases from V and 5 bases from J, the junction contained 9 bases not matched to a gene. The CDR3 spans 14 residues. In nucleotides, the CDR3 is TGTGCCACTGAAGCGGGAGTGGAAACCGGGGAGCTGTTTTTT. This gives the protein CATEAGVETGELFF.

The CDR3 DNA is TGTGCCAGCAGACCTCTAGGGAACTACGAGCAGTACTTC. Protein sequence: CASRPLGNYEQYF. The rearrangement uses TRBV28 and TRBJ2-7; D not resolved. V lost 6 bases and J 3 bases, leaving 12 bases between the germline ends. This CDR3 region has 13 residues. The germline V gene has CDR1 MDHEN and CDR2 SYDVKM.

This clonotype appeared many times. CDR3 nucleotides: TGCGCCAGCAGCCAAGGAAAAGCCGGGGGTTCACCCCTCCACTTT. Protein: CASSQGKAGGSPLHF. This chain connects TRBV4-1 to TRBJ1-6, with TRBD1 as a possible D gene (5 bases). The germline V and J ends were trimmed by 1 base and 9 bases, with 13 bases remaining between them. The length of the CDR3 is 15 residues. Germline CDR1 and CDR2: MGHRA and YSYEKL.

The chain joins TRBV7-2 to TRBJ2-7; no firm D call. The CDR3 has 13 amino acids. Looked up from germline, CDR1 is SGHTA and CDR2 is FQGNSA. Trimming cost V 6 bases and J 1 base, with 10 bases left between them. CDR3 loop: CASSRRSSYEQYF. For the CDR3, the DNA is TGTGCCAGCAGTCGACGGTCATCCTACGAGCAGTACTTC.

This clonotype was recorded a few times. CDR3 sequence (DNA): TGTGCCAGCAGCCGAAATAGACAGGGGTCCTACGAGCAGTACTTC. Protein product: CASSRNRQGSYEQYF. The chain combines TRBV5-6 with TRBJ2-7; 8 bases are a match to TRBD1. The CDR3 is 15 residues long. Losses at the gene ends were 4 bases for V and 1 base for J; bases not matched to a gene: 7. Germline V CDR1 and CDR2: SGHDT, YYEEEE.

The rearrangement links TRBV18 to TRBJ1-1, with D perhaps matching TRBD1 (5 bases). Per the germline V gene, CDR1 is KGHSH and CDR2 is LQKENI. The CDR3 covers 15 residues. Between the trimmed V and J ends, which lost 3 bases and 0 bases, there was a span of 11 bases. The CDR3 sequence: CASSPQQGMNTEAFF. CDR3 bases: TGTGCCAGCTCACCCCAGCAGGGTATGAACACTGAAGCTTTCTTT.

This CDR3 reads CASSYMGGGNYNEQFF. DNA for the CDR3: TGTGCCAGCAGTTACATGGGCGGAGGGAACTACAATGAGCAGTTCTTC. The genes are TRBV6-2 or TRBV6-3 and TRBJ2-1, with D maybe TRBD2 (6 bases). In germline, CDR1 is MNHEY, CDR2 SVGEGT. The CDR3 has 16 amino acids. V lost 2 bases to trimming and J lost 3 bases, with 14 bases between them.

The chain couples TRBV5-1 to TRBJ2-3; 10 bases align to TRBD2. The V and J ends lost 4 bases and 5 bases, in that order; junction bases with no gene match: 7. CDR1 and CDR2 (germline): SGHRS, YFSETQ. CDR3 size: 15 residues. DNA of the CDR3: TGCGCCAGCAGCCCTGAGGTAGCGGGGGGAGATACGCAGTATTTT. As protein: CASSPEVAGGDTQYF.

This clonotype was recorded many times. This rearrangement joins TRBV15 to TRBJ2-7; 11 nucleotides align to TRBD1. Germline-derived CDR1 and CDR2 are LNHNV and YYDKDF (reference sequence). The CDR3 runs to 14 residues. The V segment lost 5 bases and the J segment 4 bases; nucleotides outside the gene matches: 4. The CDR3 is CATSQDRGRYEQYF. For the CDR3, the DNA is TGTGCCACCAGCCAGGACAGGGGGCGGTACGAGCAGTACTTC.

This clonotype was observed a few times. The J gene is TRBJ1-1, the V gene TRBV12-3 or TRBV12-4; D perhaps matches TRBD1 (6 bases). Deletions cut 6 bases from V and 4 bases from J, with 12 bases between. The CDR3 consists of 13 residues. CDR3 coding DNA: TGTGCCAGCAGAAACAGGGAGGTCACTGAAGCTTTCTTT. Translated: CASRNREVTEAFF.

The V gene is TRBV20-1, the J gene TRBJ2-7; D not resolved. This CDR3 contains 16 residues. V was pared by 0 bases and J by 0 bases, with 15 bases between. Germline V CDR1 and CDR2: DFQATT, SNEGSKA (reference sequence). The CDR3 loop reads CSARDYRAASSYEQYF. CDR3 DNA: TGCAGTGCTAGAGATTATCGGGCGGCGAGCTCCTACGAGCAGTACTTC.

The rearrangement uses TRBV12-3 or TRBV12-4 and TRBJ2-1, with D possibly being TRBD2 (7 bases). Trimming stripped 0 bases from V and 4 bases from J, with 22 bases between. The CDR3 length is 19 residues. CDR3 residues: CASSLARAVRGAAYNEQFF. For the CDR3, the DNA is TGTGCCAGCAGTTTAGCACGGGCAGTCCGGGGGGCCGCTTACAATGAGCAGTTCTTC.

There are a few counts of this clonotype. The V gene is TRBV21-1, the J gene TRBJ2-1. TRBV21-1 is noted as a pseudogene. The length of the CDR3 is 15 residues. The DNA of the CDR3 is TGTGCCAGCAGCACTTGGGGTGGCTCCTACAATGAGCAGTTCTTC. Translating gives CASSTWGGSYNEQFF.

The CDR3 DNA sequence: TGTGCCAGCAGTTTAACCGGGCGGGGCGAGCAGTACTTC. It translates to CASSLTGRGEQYF. The chain employs TRBV12-3 or TRBV12-4 and TRBJ2-7, with TRBD2 as a possible D gene (6 bases). The CDR3 spans 13 residues. Between the trimmed V and J ends, which lost 2 bases and 6 bases, there was a span of 11 bases.

This clonotype was found a few times. The genes are TRBV20-1 and TRBJ2-3, with no clear D. Germline CDR1 is DFQATT and CDR2 is SNEGSKA (reference sequence). The CDR3 is made up of 15 amino acids. Trimming took 3 bases from V and 0 from J, leaving 13 bases between them. The CDR3 DNA reads as TGCAGTGCTAGCAGAGCCGCCACGAGCACAGATACGCAGTATTTT. Protein sequence: CSASRAATSTDTQYF.

Only a few counts were recorded for this clonotype. The chain uses TRBV10-3 and TRBJ2-1, with D perhaps matching TRBD2 (5 bases). This CDR3 is 11 amino acids long. V lost 6 bases to trimming and J lost 9 bases, with 9 bases between them. The germline gives CDR1 ENHRY, CDR2 SYGVKD. CDR3: CAISAGGEQFF. The CDR3 region has the DNA TGTGCCATCAGCGCGGGTGGTGAGCAGTTCTTC.

The chain recombines TRBV7-8 with TRBJ2-1; the D gene is possibly TRBD1 (6 bases). This CDR3 spans 16 amino acids. Deletions cut 1 base from V and 0 bases from J, with 10 bases between. Per the germline V gene, CDR1 is SGHVS and CDR2 is FQNEAQ. The CDR3 coding sequence is TGTGCCAGCAGCTTAGTGGGACATAGCTCCTACAATGAGCAGTTCTTC. Its protein product is CASSLVGHSSYNEQFF.

This clonotype has just a few counts. This chain links TRBV27 with TRBJ1-2; tentatively, D is TRBD1 (5 bases). Germline V lookup: CDR1 MNHEY, CDR2 SMNVEV (reference sequence). The CDR3 has 13 residues. Deletions cut 7 bases from V and 2 bases from J, with 11 bases between. The CDR3 bases are TGTGCCAGCAAAGAGGCAGGGAACTATGGCTACACCTTC. Translated: CASKEAGNYGYTF.

This clonotype occurred a few times. The chain carries TRBV29-1 and TRBJ2-5, with no clear D. The V end lost 4 bases, the J end lost 2 bases, and 11 bases lay between the germline ends. Germline lookup yields CDR1 SQVTM and CDR2 ANQGSEA. The CDR3 spans 13 residues. As DNA, the CDR3 is TGCAGCGTTGGGCCCCTCGGGCAAGAGACCCAGTACTTC. It encodes CSVGPLGQETQYF. The complete variable domain, with remaining parts taken from reference TRBV29-1 and TRBJ2-5, reads SAVISQKPSRDICQRGTSLTIQCQVDSQVTMMFWYRQQPGQSLTLIATANQGSEATYESGFVIDKFPISRPNLTFSTLTVSNMSPEDSSIYLCSVGPLGQETQYFGPGTRLLVL.

This clonotype was recorded a few times. V gene TRBV12-3 or TRBV12-4 combines with J gene TRBJ2-5; 9 nucleotides agree with TRBD2. The CDR3 contains 15 residues. J lost 2 bases, V lost 2 bases, and 3 bases had no gene match. CDR3 bases: TGTGCCAGCAGTTTATTAGCGGGAGTTCAAGAGACCCAGTACTTC. This sequence encodes CASSLLAGVQETQYF.

The rearrangement joins TRBV5-6 to TRBJ2-7; D remains unclear. V was cut by 1 base and J by 3 bases, with 8 bases left in between. Per germline, CDR1 SGHDT and CDR2 YYEEEE. The CDR3 is 13 amino acids. CDR3 DNA: TGTGCCAGCAGCTTGCAAGAGTTCTACGAGCAGTACTTC. It translates to CASSLQEFYEQYF.

J is TRBJ2-1 and V is TRBV3-1, with a possible D match to TRBD1 (5 bases). Looked up from germline, CDR1 is LGHDT and CDR2 is YNNKEL (reference sequence). V was pared by 4 bases and J by 8 bases, with 15 bases between. The CDR3 is made up of 14 amino acids. Here the CDR3 DNA reads TGTGCCAGCAGCCTTAGGGCAGGGCCCGATGAGCAGTTCTTC. Protein sequence: CASSLRAGPDEQFF.

This clonotype was observed a few times. The J gene is TRBJ2-3, the V gene TRBV11-2, with 10 bases identical to TRBD2. The germline V gene has CDR1 SGHAT and CDR2 FQNNGV. J gave up 14 bases and V 5 bases, and 10 bases lay outside the gene matches. This CDR3 is 13 amino acids long. CDR3 amino acids: CASSPQLAGRLYF. The CDR3 bases are TGTGCCAGCAGCCCCCAACTAGCGGGACGGCTGTATTTT. The complete variable domain, with remaining parts taken from reference TRBV11-2 and TRBJ2-3, reads EAGVAQSPRYKIIEKRQSVAFWCNPISGHATLYWYQQILGQGPKLLIQFQNNGVVDDSQLPKDRFSAERLKGVDSTLKIQPAKLEDSAVYLCASSPQLAGRLYFGPGTRLTVL.

This clonotype was counted many times. This rearrangement joins TRBV7-2 to TRBJ2-1, with 7 bases matching TRBD1. Germline values: CDR1 SGHTA, CDR2 FQGNSA. J was trimmed by 5 bases and V by 2 bases; bases with no gene match: 6. The CDR3 extends over 15 amino acids. The CDR3 is CASSLRDSYNNEQFF. CDR3 in DNA: TGTGCCAGCAGCTTACGGGACAGTTACAACAATGAGCAGTTCTTC.